The 17 T cell receptor beta chains below were found in one sample sequenced in a study of beta chain features in type 1 diabetes. Their recognized antigens are unknown. Overall study results and limits: Patients with Type 1 diabetes showed moderately but significantly shorter TCRB CDR3s in all four CD4+ subsets.

All of the isolated RNA was reverse transcribed, so expressed TCRB transcripts were sequenced. Clones were read by immunoSEQ multiplex PCR, and TCRdb kept only the in-frame ones, dropping some. The sample holds a few hundred thousand clones, 9.6% seen once. Sequencing was carried out using central memory CD4+ T cells from blood. The source is a man aged 25-45 years with type 1 diabetes.

The chain combines TRBV7-2 with TRBJ2-5, with TRBD2 identical over 8 bases. Gene TRBJ2-7 matches the end of the DNA better, so the J call may be wrong. The CDR3 loop spans 16 amino acids. The germline gives CDR1 SGHTA, CDR2 FQGNSA. For the CDR3, the DNA is TGTGCCAGCAGCCAGACGGTGGCGGGAGGTCCTTACGAGCAGTACTTC. Translation gives CASSQTVAGGPYEQYF.

CDR3 in DNA: TGTGCCAGCAGCCAAAGTAGTAGGGCCGGGGAGCTGTTTTTT. Translating it yields CASSQSSRAGELFF. The chain couples TRBV14 to TRBJ2-2, with unresolved D. V was pared by 2 bases and J by 6 bases, with 10 bases between. Per the germline V gene, CDR1 is SGHDN and CDR2 is FVKESK. The CDR3 is 14 amino acids.

This clone was recorded many times. Other DNA sequences from this sample encode an identical CDR3 as well. V is TRBV28 and J is TRBJ2-7; D is uncertain. Germline V gene sequence: CDR1 MDHEN, CDR2 SYDVKM. The CDR3 is 14 residues long. The V end lost 0 bases, the J end lost 1 base, and 7 bases lay between the germline ends. The CDR3 reads CASSLWASSYEQYF. The CDR3, as DNA: TGTGCCAGCAGTTTATGGGCCAGTTCCTACGAGCAGTACTTC.

This clone was picked up a small number of times. This sequence joins TRBV7-2 and TRBJ2-7, with a weak D call TRBD2 (5 bases). Deletions cut 10 bases from V and 5 bases from J, with 21 bases between. CDR3 length: 14 residues. The germline V gene has CDR1 SGHTA and CDR2 FQGNSA. CDR3 sequence (DNA): TGTGCCACCGGGCCCGGACTTACGTACCACGAGCAGTACTTC. Amino acids: CATGPGLTYHEQYF.

This clone turned up a few times. This chain links TRBV5-6 with TRBJ2-1, with TRBD2 identical over 9 bases. The CDR3 contains 16 residues. Germline CDR1 is SGHDT and CDR2 is YYEEEE. The ends lost 0 bases at V and 9 bases at J; junction bases unmatched: 10. The CDR3 sequence is CASSLASGTVWAEQFF. CDR3 in DNA: TGTGCCAGCAGCTTGGCTAGCGGGACGGTTTGGGCTGAGCAGTTCTTC.

In this sample, this clone turned up many times. The chain recombines TRBV7-2 with TRBJ2-3, with 9 bases matching TRBD2. Unmatched junction bases numbered 5, after V lost 3 bases and J lost 4 bases. The CDR3 sequence is 15 residues long. CDR1 and CDR2 from the germline V gene are SGHTA and FQGNSA. The CDR3 DNA sequence: TGTGCCAGCAGCTTTGGTAGCGGGAGTGCAGATACGCAGTATTTT. Protein product: CASSFGSGSADTQYF.

V is TRBV9 and J is TRBJ2-7; 9 bases line up with TRBD2. This CDR3 spans 15 amino acids. Germline V CDR1 and CDR2: SGDLS, YYNGEE. J gave up 1 base and V 4 bases, and 6 bases lay outside the gene matches. The CDR3 DNA sequence: TGTGCCAGCAGCCGAGCGGGAGGAGCTTCCTACGAGCAGTACTTC. Amino acid sequence: CASSRAGGASYEQYF.

This clone appeared a few times. This chain joins TRBV7-3 and TRBJ2-7; no definite D call. Trimming stripped 3 bases from V and 7 bases from J, with 10 bases between. Germline values: CDR1 SGHTA, CDR2 FQGTGA. The CDR3 contains 12 residues. The CDR3 loop reads CASSFYLGEQYF. DNA for the CDR3: TGTGCCAGCAGCTTTTACTTAGGGGAGCAGTACTTC.

The chain is built from TRBV5-4 and TRBJ1-2; no firm D call. This CDR3 has 14 amino acids. V lost 4 bases and J lost 0, with 10 bases in between. CDR1 and CDR2 from the germline V gene are SGHNT and YYREEE (reference sequence). CDR3 amino acids: CASSPPRANYGYTF. CDR3 coding DNA: TGTGCCAGCAGCCCCCCACGAGCTAACTATGGCTACACCTTC. The complete variable domain, with remaining parts taken from reference TRBV5-4 and TRBJ1-2, reads ETGVTQSPTHLIKTRGQQVTLRCSSQSGHNTVSWYQQALGQGPQFIFQYYREEENGRGNFPPRFSGLQFPNYSSELNVNALELDDSALYLCASSPPRANYGYTFGSGTRLTVV.

This clone was seen ten or more times. The V call is TRBV7-2, the J call TRBJ2-3, with no clear D. Germline CDR1 and CDR2: SGHTA and FQGNSA. Trimming stripped 6 bases from V and 6 bases from J, with 16 bases between. CDR3 length equals 14 residues. CDR3 DNA: TGTGCCAGCAGACCTCCTTCGTGGACCGATACGCAGTATTTT. Translation: CASRPPSWTDTQYF.

This clone was seen at least ten times. The rearrangement joins TRBV7-2 to TRBJ2-5; D gene uncertain. Trimming left V 4 bases short and J 2 bases short, with 8 bases between. This CDR3 has 13 amino acids. Germline V gives CDR1 SGHTA, CDR2 FQGNSA. The chain's CDR3 is CASSSSSQETQYF. The CDR3 coding sequence is TGTGCCAGCAGCTCCAGCAGTCAAGAGACCCAGTACTTC.

The sample holds a few counts of this clone. V is TRBV19 and J is TRBJ2-3; no definite D call. This CDR3 comprises 15 residues. Deletions cut 2 bases from V and 1 base from J, with 10 bases between. CDR1 is LNHDA and CDR2 is SQIVND in the germline V gene (reference sequence). CDR3 bases: TGTGCCAGTAGTATAAGGGTCGGGCGCACAGATACGCAGTATTTT. It yields the protein CASSIRVGRTDTQYF.

The rearrangement joins TRBV5-1 to TRBJ2-1, with D possibly TRBD2 on 5 matching bases. The CDR3 extends over 15 amino acids. Between the trimmed V and J ends, which lost 0 bases and 4 bases, there was a span of 11 bases. Germline V CDR1 and CDR2: SGHRS, YFSETQ. The CDR3 nucleotides are TGCGCCAGCAGCTTGGAGTTTACGGGGTACAATGAGCAGTTCTTC. Protein sequence: CASSLEFTGYNEQFF.

This clone has just a few counts. The chain is built from TRBV18 and TRBJ1-3; D unclear. Germline values: CDR1 KGHSH, CDR2 LQKENI. This CDR3 spans 15 amino acids. Trimming cost V 4 bases and J 0 bases, with 10 bases left between them. The CDR3 nucleotides read TGTGCCAGCTCACAGATGGAAAACTCTGGAAACACCATATATTTT. Translated, it gives CASSQMENSGNTIYF.

V usage is TRBV10-3 and J usage is TRBJ2-1, with D possibly being TRBD1 (5 bases). The V and J ends lost 1 base and 0 bases respectively, with 13 bases between them. The CDR3 runs to 17 residues. CDR1 and CDR2 (germline): ENHRY, SYGVKD. CDR3 protein: CAISEWAGDSSYNEQFF. The CDR3 region has the DNA TGTGCCATCAGTGAGTGGGCAGGCGACAGCTCCTACAATGAGCAGTTCTTC.

The chain carries TRBV27 and TRBJ2-7, with 12 bases fitting TRBD2. CDR1 is MNHEY and CDR2 is SMNVEV in the germline V gene (reference sequence). The CDR3 is 18 amino acids. V trimming: 2 bases; J trimming: 4 bases; junction bases outside the gene matches: 12. The CDR3 region is CASSLKGLAGGYRYEQYF. The DNA for the CDR3 is TGTGCCAGCAGTTTAAAAGGCCTAGCGGGAGGGTATAGGTACGAGCAGTACTTC.

The chain couples TRBV2 to TRBJ2-7; TRBD2 aligns across 13 bases. Germline V gives CDR1 SNHLY, CDR2 FYNNEI. This CDR3 comprises 16 residues. V lost 0 bases to trimming and J lost 5 bases; unmatched junction nucleotides: 4. CDR3 loop: CASSEALGLAGDEQYF. CDR3 nucleotides: TGTGCCAGCAGTGAAGCCTTAGGACTAGCGGGAGACGAGCAGTACTTC. The entire variable domain, with the rest obtained from reference TRBV2 and TRBJ2-7, is as follows: EPEVTQTPSHQVTQMGQEVILRCVPISNHLYFYWYRQILGQKVEFLVSFYNNEISEKSEIFDDQFSVERPDGSNFTLKIRSTKLEDSAMYFCASSEALGLAGDEQYFGPGTRLTVT.